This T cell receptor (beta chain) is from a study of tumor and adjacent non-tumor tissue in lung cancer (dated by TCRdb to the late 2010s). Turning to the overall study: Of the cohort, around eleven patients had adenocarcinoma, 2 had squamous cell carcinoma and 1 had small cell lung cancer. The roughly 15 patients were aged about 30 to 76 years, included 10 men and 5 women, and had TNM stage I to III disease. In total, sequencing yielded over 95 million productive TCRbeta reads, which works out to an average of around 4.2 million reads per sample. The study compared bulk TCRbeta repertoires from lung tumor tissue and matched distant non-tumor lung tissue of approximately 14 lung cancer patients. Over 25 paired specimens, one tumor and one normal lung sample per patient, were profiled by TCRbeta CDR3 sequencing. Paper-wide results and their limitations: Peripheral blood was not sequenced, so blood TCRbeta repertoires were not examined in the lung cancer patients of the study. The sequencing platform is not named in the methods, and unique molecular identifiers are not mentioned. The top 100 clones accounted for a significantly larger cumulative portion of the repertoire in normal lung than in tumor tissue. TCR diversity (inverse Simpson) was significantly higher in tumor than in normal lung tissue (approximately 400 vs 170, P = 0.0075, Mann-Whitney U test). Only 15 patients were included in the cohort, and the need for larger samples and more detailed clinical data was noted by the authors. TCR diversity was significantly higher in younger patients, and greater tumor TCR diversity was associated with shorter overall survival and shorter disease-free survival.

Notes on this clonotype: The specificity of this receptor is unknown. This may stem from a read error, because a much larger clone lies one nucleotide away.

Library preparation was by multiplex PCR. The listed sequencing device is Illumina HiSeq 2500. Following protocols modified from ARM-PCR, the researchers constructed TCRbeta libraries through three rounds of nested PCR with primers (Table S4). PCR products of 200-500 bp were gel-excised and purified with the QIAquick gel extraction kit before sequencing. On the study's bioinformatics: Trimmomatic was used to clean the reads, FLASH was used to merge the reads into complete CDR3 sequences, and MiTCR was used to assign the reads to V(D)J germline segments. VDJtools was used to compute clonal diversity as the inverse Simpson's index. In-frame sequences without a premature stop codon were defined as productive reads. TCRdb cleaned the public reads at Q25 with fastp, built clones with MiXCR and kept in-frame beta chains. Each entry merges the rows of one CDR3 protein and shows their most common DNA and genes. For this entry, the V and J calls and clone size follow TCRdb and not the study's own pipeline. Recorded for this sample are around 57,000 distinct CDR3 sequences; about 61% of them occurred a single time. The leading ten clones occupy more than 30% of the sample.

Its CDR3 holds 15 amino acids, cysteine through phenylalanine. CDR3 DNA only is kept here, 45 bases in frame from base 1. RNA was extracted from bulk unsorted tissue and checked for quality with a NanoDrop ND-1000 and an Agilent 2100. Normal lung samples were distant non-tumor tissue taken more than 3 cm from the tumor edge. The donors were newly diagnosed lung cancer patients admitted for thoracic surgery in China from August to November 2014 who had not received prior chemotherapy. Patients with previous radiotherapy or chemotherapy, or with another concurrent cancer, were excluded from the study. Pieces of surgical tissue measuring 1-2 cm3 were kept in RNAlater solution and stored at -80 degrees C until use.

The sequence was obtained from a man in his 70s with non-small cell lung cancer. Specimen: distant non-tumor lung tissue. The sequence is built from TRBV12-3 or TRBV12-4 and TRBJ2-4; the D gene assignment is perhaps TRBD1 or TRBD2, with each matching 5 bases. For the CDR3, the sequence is CASSLQVLARNIQYF. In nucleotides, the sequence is TGTGCCAGCAGCCTACAGGTTCTAGCCAGAAACATTCAGTACTTC.